Following are 12 T cell receptor beta chains from one sample sequenced in a study of control samples from healthy donors and cancer patients. Here immunoSEQ multiplex PCR was the method, and the copy in TCRdb shows in-frame clones only, minus some. The table shows around 90,000 clones, with about 89% occurring only once. Sequenced material: blood. These receptors came from a young man in good health.

The chain recombines TRBV2 with TRBJ1-1; maybe TRBD1 (6 bases). The CDR3 is 13 residues long. Trimming took 6 bases from V and 5 from J, leaving 13 bases between them. Germline V CDR1 and CDR2: SNHLY, FYNNEI. CDR3 in DNA: TGTGCCAGCAGCGTAACAGGGATTACTGAAGCTTTCTTT. Translation: CASSVTGITEAFF.

This chain uses TRBV7-2 with TRBJ2-2; D not resolved. Germline V gene lookup returns CDR1 SGHTA and CDR2 FQGNSA. CDR3 length equals 15 residues. Trimming took 1 base from V and 0 from J, leaving 6 bases between them. CDR3 nucleotide sequence: TGTGCCAGCAGCTTAGGTCAAGCGAACACCGGGGAGCTGTTTTTT. Translated: CASSLGQANTGELFF.

This clone was picked up one time. The chain carries TRBV19 and TRBJ2-3, with 8 bases identical to TRBD2. Germline CDR1 LNHDA, CDR2 SQIVND (reference sequence). The length of the CDR3 is 17 residues. V shed 6 bases and J 1 base; nucleotides not matched to a gene: 12. The CDR3 DNA is TGTGCCAGTAGCTACTACTCACAAGCGGGGGGCACAGATACGCAGTATTTT. Its protein is CASSYYSQAGGTDTQYF.

V usage is TRBV6-5 and J usage is TRBJ1-6; D ambiguous. The CDR3 spans 15 residues. CDR1 is MNHEY, CDR2 SVGAGI, per germline. V lost 0 bases and J 8 bases, leaving 11 bases between the germline ends. This chain's CDR3 is CASSYSKWEDSPLHF. The CDR3 nucleotides are TGTGCCAGCAGTTACTCGAAATGGGAGGATTCACCCCTCCACTTT.

The gene calls are TRBV7-2 and TRBJ2-1, with 9 bases fitting TRBD2. This CDR3 has 18 amino acids. V shed 2 bases, J shed 9 bases, and the junction held 17 bases outside the gene matches. Germline CDR1 and CDR2: SGHTA and FQGNSA. CDR3 coding DNA: TGTGCCAGCAGCTTACTAGCGGGGTTCAGTCTACAGGGAGGTGAGCAGTTCTTC. Translated, it gives CASSLLAGFSLQGGEQFF.

The genes are TRBV7-6 and TRBJ2-1, with D perhaps TRBD1 (5 bases). Germline-derived CDR1 and CDR2 are SGHVS and FNYEAQ. V lost 1 base to trimming and J lost 2 bases, with 9 bases between them. The CDR3 has 15 amino acids. The CDR3 bases are TGTGCCAGCAGCTTAGAGGGGATCCCCTACAATGAGCAGTTCTTC. The encoded protein is CASSLEGIPYNEQFF.

This clone was counted only a few times. The chain links TRBV4-1 to TRBJ1-5; TRBD1 agrees at 9 bases. Germline CDR1 MGHRA, CDR2 YSYEKL. The J segment lost 5 bases and the V segment lost 4 bases, leaving 6 bases of the junction unmatched. This CDR3 has 15 residues. CDR3 sequence (DNA): TGCGCCAGCAGCCTTACAGGGGGCGGAGATCAGCCCCAGCATTTT. As protein: CASSLTGGGDQPQHF.

DNA for the CDR3: TGTGCCACCAGTCCTAGGGCCAGCTTGGGAATGGGGGCAGATACGCAGTATTTT. It encodes CATSPRASLGMGADTQYF. This sequence joins TRBV24-1 and TRBJ2-3; D could derive from TRBD1 or TRBD2 (5 bases each). The CDR3 consists of 18 residues. The germline CDR1 and CDR2 sequences are KGHDR and SFDVKD. Trimming removed 6 bases at V and 4 bases at J, with 25 bases between.

This sequence joins TRBV19 and TRBJ2-2; D gene uncertain. The germline V and J ends were trimmed by 7 bases and 5 bases, with 8 bases remaining between them. This CDR3 has 12 amino acids. Germline lookup yields CDR1 LNHDA and CDR2 SQIVND (reference sequence). CDR3 region: CASIKDTGELFF. The CDR3 DNA is TGTGCCAGTATAAAGGATACCGGGGAGCTGTTTTTT. The full variable domain, its missing parts supplied by reference TRBV19 and TRBJ2-2, is DGGITQSPKYLFRKEGQNVTLSCEQNLNHDAMYWYRQDPGQGLRLIYYSQIVNDFQKGDIAEGYSVSREKKESFPLTVTSAQKNPTAFYLCASIKDTGELFFGEGSRLTVL.

The genes are TRBV11-2 and TRBJ1-4, with D perhaps matching TRBD1 (6 bases). V was trimmed by 5 bases and J by 8 bases, leaving 18 bases between them. The CDR3 extends over 15 amino acids. Germline V gives CDR1 SGHAT, CDR2 FQNNGV. The DNA for the CDR3 is TGTGCCAGCAGCAATAATGTGGGGGCGCCGGAAAAACTGTTTTTT. It yields the protein CASSNNVGAPEKLFF.

The CDR3 DNA reads TGCGCCAGCAGCTTCTGGACAGGTAGCACAGATACGCAGTATTTT. Its translation: CASSFWTGSTDTQYF. The chain carries TRBV5-1 and TRBJ2-3; TRBD1 aligns across 7 bases. The CDR3 length is 15 residues. J gave up 0 bases and V 2 bases, and 3 bases lay outside the gene matches. Looked up from germline, CDR1 is SGHRS and CDR2 is YFSETQ.

The chain recombines TRBV29-1 with TRBJ2-2; 7 bases align to TRBD1. Germline V CDR1 and CDR2: SQVTM, ANQGSEA. Germline trimming cut 7 bases from V and 4 bases from J; bases unmatched to any gene: 6. The CDR3 extends over 13 amino acids. CDR3 DNA: TGCAGCGGAGCCGGGACAGCCACCGGGGAGCTGTTTTTT. The encoded protein is CSGAGTATGELFF.